This T cell receptor (beta chain) was documented in a study of cytomegalovirus exposure and HLA in healthy donors. The CDR3 covers 14 residues. V lost 1 base to trimming and J lost 6 bases, with 7 bases between them. Germline CDR1 is SEHNR and CDR2 is FQNEAQ (reference sequence). This PCR relied on a set of 60 Vbeta primers and 13 Jbeta primers. Some clones are missing from TCRdb's copy, which holds only in-frame ones; the method was immunoSEQ multiplex PCR. The table records about 160,000 clones, around 86% of them present only once. This TCR derives from a girl aged 2-10 years in good health and CMV-seropositive. The rearrangement uses TRBV7-9 and TRBJ2-6; D is undetermined. The sequenced sample consisted of PBMCs. The CDR3 is CASSLDRSANVLTF. CDR3 bases: TGTGCCAGCAGCTTAGACAGATCGGCCAACGTCCTGACTTTC.